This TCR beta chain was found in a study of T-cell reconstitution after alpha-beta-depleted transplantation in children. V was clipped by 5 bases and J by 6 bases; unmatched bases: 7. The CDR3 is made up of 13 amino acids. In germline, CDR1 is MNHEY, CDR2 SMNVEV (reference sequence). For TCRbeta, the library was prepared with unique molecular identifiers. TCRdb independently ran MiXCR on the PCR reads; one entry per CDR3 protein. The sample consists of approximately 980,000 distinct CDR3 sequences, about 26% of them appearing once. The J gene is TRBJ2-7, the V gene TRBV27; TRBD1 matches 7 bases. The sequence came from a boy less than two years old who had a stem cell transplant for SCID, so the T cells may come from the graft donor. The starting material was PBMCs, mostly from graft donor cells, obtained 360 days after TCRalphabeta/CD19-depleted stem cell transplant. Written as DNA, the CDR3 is TGTGCCAGCAGTCTTTCGACAGGGTTCGAGCAGTACTTC. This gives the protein CASSLSTGFEQYF.